One sample yielded the 14 T cell receptor beta chains listed below, sequenced in a study of T cell responses to AZD1222 COVID-19 vaccine. The repertoire was sequenced with immunoSEQ multiplex PCR; TCRdb's copy has only in-frame clones and lacks some. The data contain some 90,000 clones, approximately 88% of them seen just once; the ten biggest clones take up over 2%. This material consisted of peripheral blood, taken on day 0 of AZD1222 vaccination. The origin of the receptors is an adult in good health.

The chain links TRBV9 to TRBJ2-2; 7 bases are shared with TRBD1. Germline trimming cut 4 bases from V and 9 bases from J; bases unmatched to any gene: 12. CDR1 is SGDLS and CDR2 is YYNGEE in the germline V gene. The CDR3 runs to 15 residues. CDR3 bases: TGTGCCAGCAGCCCCCGGTCAGGGACAGATTGGGAGCTGTTTTTT. Its translation: CASSPRSGTDWELFF.

The chain uses TRBV14 and TRBJ2-7; a weak D match, TRBD1 (6 bases). The CDR3 spans 14 residues. V was shortened by 5 bases and J by 9 bases, with 20 bases between the two germline ends. Germline V gives CDR1 SGHDN, CDR2 FVKESK. CDR3 in DNA: TGTGCCAGCAGCTTTAAGGACAGCTACGAAGGGCAGTACTTC. Translating gives CASSFKDSYEGQYF.

This clone was recorded only once. Other DNA sequences in this specimen translate into the identical CDR3. This chain uses TRBV19 with TRBJ2-7, with 7 bases fitting TRBD2. Germline assignment: CDR1 LNHDA and CDR2 SQIVND (reference sequence). Trimming cost V 1 base and J 1 base; bases outside gene matches: 1. The CDR3 runs to 14 residues. The CDR3 sequence: CASSIGGGSYEQYF. The CDR3, as DNA: TGTGCCAGTAGTATAGGGGGAGGGTCCTACGAGCAGTACTTC.

The CDR3 bases are TGTGCCAGCAGCCCTAGTAAGGGTCTAGCGGGGGAAAGGTACAATGAGCAGTTCTTC. Translated, it gives CASSPSKGLAGERYNEQFF. The V gene is TRBV11-2, the J gene TRBJ2-1; 10 bases fit TRBD2. The V segment lost 5 bases and the J segment 4 bases; nucleotides outside the gene matches: 17. From germline, CDR1 is SGHAT and CDR2 FQNNGV. CDR3 size: 19 residues.

The chain employs TRBV19 and TRBJ2-4, with TRBD2 as a possible D gene (6 bases). With 5 bases removed from V and 7 bases from J, the gap between germline ends came to 21 bases. Germline CDR1 LNHDA, CDR2 SQIVND (reference sequence). There are 16 residues in the CDR3. The DNA for the CDR3 is TGTGCCAGTAGTGCCGCACTAGCCGGCCTTGGGAACATTCAGTACTTC. Amino acid sequence: CASSAALAGLGNIQYF.

As to this clone: One base away lies a much larger clone, so this may be a sequencing read error. Other DNA sequences in this specimen translate into the identical CDR3. The rearrangement links TRBV23-1 to TRBJ1-2; no reliable D call. TRBV23-1 is sorted into the ORF group, with uncertain function. This CDR3 has 16 amino acids. The chain's CDR3 is CASSQEGLEWGYGYTF. CDR3 coding DNA: TGCGCTAGCAGTCAAGAAGGCCTCGAATGGGGCTATGGCTACACCTTC.

The chain couples TRBV5-1 to TRBJ2-5; TRBD1 matches 11 bases. The germline V gene has CDR1 SGHRS and CDR2 YFSETQ. The CDR3 is made up of 16 amino acids. V shed 0 bases, J shed 3 bases, and the junction held 4 bases outside the gene matches. The CDR3 here is CASSLAGTGGEETQYF. The CDR3 DNA reads as TGCGCCAGCAGCTTGGCTGGGACAGGGGGGGAAGAGACCCAGTACTTC.

As for this clone: The CDR3 carries no conserved terminal phenylalanine or tryptophan, so it likely arises from a read error. Because the CDR3's place on the DNA is in doubt, the DNA is left out and the CDR3 is given as listed by TCRdb. The chain recombines TRBV4-1 with TRBJ2-7; the table's D gene call, TRBD2, was not cross checked with the DNA. A total of 11 residues make up the CDR3, ends included. Germline V gives CDR1 MGHRA, CDR2 YSYEKL. The CDR3 protein is CASSQDPPGTC.

The V and J genes are TRBV11-1 and TRBJ2-7; 8 bases match TRBD2. Looked up from germline, CDR1 is SGHAT and CDR2 is FQDESV (reference sequence). This CDR3 has 15 residues. V shed 3 bases, J shed 2 bases, and the junction held 6 bases outside the gene matches. As DNA, the CDR3 is TGTGCCAGCAGCTTTCCCCGCGGGGGGACCTACGAGCAGTACTTC. Amino acids: CASSFPRGGTYEQYF.

V and J are TRBV5-4 and TRBJ2-3; the match to TRBD2 covers 10 bases. Germline CDR1 is SGHNT and CDR2 is YYREEE (reference sequence). The junction had 7 bases not matched to a gene; V was cut back by 0 bases and J by 0 bases. CDR3 length equals 18 residues. CDR3: CASSLEGAGGLSTDTQYF. The CDR3 DNA reads as TGTGCCAGCAGCTTGGAGGGAGCGGGGGGGCTTAGCACAGATACGCAGTATTTT.

The V and J genes are TRBV7-3 and TRBJ1-1; 7 nucleotides line up with TRBD1. Germline V gives CDR1 SGHTA, CDR2 FQGTGA. The J segment lost 1 base and the V segment lost 2 bases, leaving 25 bases of the junction unmatched. The length of the CDR3 is 22 residues. CDR3 sequence (DNA): TGTGCCAGCAGCTTATTCCCCTACCATTTAGAGGGGGCGGATTCAGCGAACACTGAAGCTTTCTTT. Residues: CASSLFPYHLEGADSANTEAFF.

This clone showed up just a few times. V usage is TRBV11-1 and J usage is TRBJ2-1, with 7 bases fitting TRBD1. CDR3 size: 14 residues. V shed 5 bases and J 6 bases; nucleotides not matched to a gene: 7. Germline V lookup: CDR1 SGHAT, CDR2 FQDESV (reference sequence). The CDR3 DNA reads as TGTGCCAGCAGCAGGACAGGAAATTCCAATGAGCAGTTCTTC. Translating it yields CASSRTGNSNEQFF. Full variable domain (rest looked up from reference TRBV11-1 and TRBJ2-1): EAEVAQSPRYKITEKSQAVAFWCDPISGHATLYWYRQILGQGPELLVQFQDESVVDDSQLPKDRFSAERLKGVDSTLKIQPAELGDSAMYLCASSRTGNSNEQFFGPGTRLTVL.

The chain employs TRBV5-1 and TRBJ1-2, with 7 nucleotides matching TRBD1. This CDR3 comprises 15 residues. Germline loops: CDR1 SGHRS, CDR2 YFSETQ. Losses at the gene ends were 2 bases for V and 4 bases for J; bases not matched to a gene: 8. The CDR3 DNA reads as TGCGCCAGCAGCTTTGGAACAGGGGTATCCTATGGCTACACCTTC. Translation gives CASSFGTGVSYGYTF.

The V call is TRBV5-6, the J call TRBJ2-1, with TRBD2 matching over 9 bases. The trim removed 0 bases at V and 2 bases at J, leaving 3 bases unmatched. The CDR3 extends over 16 amino acids. The germline V gene has CDR1 SGHDT and CDR2 YYEEEE. As DNA, the CDR3 is TGTGCCAGCAGCTTGGGGCTAGCGGGACCCTACAATGAGCAGTTCTTC. This translates into CASSLGLAGPYNEQFF.